The clone carrying this T cell receptor (delta chain) came up a few times. A far larger clone is only one base removed, so a read error is likely. Other DNA sequences in this specimen translate into the identical CDR3. The source of the sample is a study of gamma-delta T cells after stem cell transplantation. Germline V gene lookup returns CDR1 TSWWSYY and CDR2 QGS. This CDR3 is built from 22 residues. TCRdb re-identified clones in the RT-PCR reads via CATT. The sample includes thousands of delta-chain clones, 24% of them seen just once. This chain links TRDV1 with TRDJ1; TRDD3 aligns across 10 bases. This sequence originates from a human donor. It is not recorded whose cells these are; they may come from a transplant donor. The sequenced sample consisted of gamma-delta T cells. The CDR3: CALGESPSPRRWGIPRGDKLIF. CDR3 DNA: TGTGCCCTTGGGGAAAGTCCTTCCCCCCGTCGGTGGGGGATACCCCGCGGGGATAAACTCATCTTT.